This entry lists 31 T cell receptor beta chains sequenced from one sample in a study of T-cell reconstitution after alpha-beta-depleted transplantation in children. As it was prepared, the TCRbeta library received unique molecular identifiers. TCRdb reanalysed the PCR reads using MiXCR and keeps one entry per CDR3 protein. Of some 200,000 distinct CDR3 sequences listed, approximately 8.4% were seen once; the top ten hold under 40%. The starting material was PBMCs, mostly from graft donor cells, obtained 360 days after TCRalphabeta/CD19-depleted stem cell transplant. The receptors were sampled from a male patient aged 2-15 years who had a stem cell transplant for acute myeloid leukemia, so the T cells may come from the graft donor.

This clonotype showed up many times. V gene TRBV7-6 combines with J gene TRBJ2-3, with D perhaps being TRBD1 or TRBD2 (5 bases each). CDR1 SGHVS and CDR2 FNYEAQ come from the germline V gene. V was shortened by 4 bases and J by 8 bases, with 16 bases between the two germline ends. The CDR3 is 14 amino acids. CDR3: CASSSPGSSVTQYF. DNA of the CDR3: TGTGCCAGCAGCTCCCCAGGGAGTAGTGTTACGCAGTATTTT.

The V call is TRBV7-6, the J call TRBJ1-3; TRBD1 matches 7 bases. The V gene end was trimmed by 2 bases and the J gene end by 0 bases; junction bases not matched to a gene: 7. This CDR3 has 17 amino acids. Germline assignment: CDR1 SGHVS and CDR2 FNYEAQ. The CDR3: CASSLLAGGPSGNTIYF. The CDR3 DNA follows: TGTGCCAGCAGCTTACTGGCAGGGGGTCCCTCTGGAAACACCATATATTTT.

This clonotype was found a few times. The chain links TRBV7-2 to TRBJ2-7; 8 nucleotides align to TRBD2. Trimming removed 0 bases from V and 4 bases from J; junction bases left unmatched: 8. The CDR3 is 16 residues long. CDR1 and CDR2 from the germline V gene are SGHTA and FQGNSA. The CDR3 DNA reads TGTGCCAGCAGCTTAGCCGCGAGCGGGAGACTGTACGAGCAGTACTTC. This gives the protein CASSLAASGRLYEQYF.

This clonotype was counted a few times. The gene calls are TRBV5-5 and TRBJ2-7, with D unresolved. Trimming took off 0 bases at V and 2 bases at J, with 12 bases between the two ends. This CDR3 spans 15 amino acids. Germline-derived CDR1 and CDR2 are SGHKS and YYEKEE (reference sequence). The CDR3 nucleotides read TGTGCCAGCAGCTTGGCTACAACGGACCCCTACGAGCAGTACGTC. Amino acid sequence: CASSLATTDPYEQYV.

The V gene is TRBV18, the J gene TRBJ2-2; D could derive from TRBD1 or TRBD2 (5 bases each). Germline V gene sequence: CDR1 KGHSH, CDR2 LQKENI. V lost 10 bases, J lost 4 bases, and 19 bases lay in between. There are 15 residues in the CDR3. The CDR3 protein is CATPSRDHLTGELFF. Here the CDR3 DNA reads TGTGCCACCCCGAGCAGGGACCATCTCACCGGGGAGCTGTTTTTT. Based on the CDR3 plus reference TRBV18 and TRBJ2-2, the full variable domain is NAGVMQNPRHLVRRRGQEARLRCSPMKGHSHVYWYRQLPEEGLKFMVYLQKENIIDESGMPKERFSAEFPKEGPSILRIQQVVRGDSAAYFCATPSRDHLTGELFFGEGSRLTVL.

This clonotype was seen only a few times. This chain joins TRBV12-3 or TRBV12-4 and TRBJ2-3, with a possible D match to TRBD2 (5 bases). V was shortened by 7 bases and J by 3 bases, with 14 bases between the two germline ends. The CDR3 contains 14 residues. For the CDR3, the DNA is TGTGCCAGCATCCCCCCGTGGGAGACAGATACGCAGTATTTT. Its translation: CASIPPWETDTQYF.

V is TRBV4-3 and J is TRBJ2-3, with TRBD2 as a possible D gene (5 bases). V lost 0 bases and J lost 3, with 7 bases in between. Germline V CDR1 and CDR2: LGHNA, YSLEER. The length of the CDR3 is 14 residues. CDR3 sequence: CASSQERRTDTQYF. The CDR3, as DNA: TGCGCCAGCAGCCAAGAGAGGAGGACAGATACGCAGTATTTT.

The CDR3 sequence is CSARGSDPRSYNEQFF. The CDR3 region has the DNA TGCAGTGCTAGGGGGTCGGACCCGCGCTCCTACAATGAGCAGTTCTTC. The rearrangement links TRBV20-1 to TRBJ2-1, with D unclear. Germline CDR1 DFQATT, CDR2 SNEGSKA (reference sequence). V shed 3 bases and J shed 0 bases, with 15 bases lying between them. The CDR3 has 16 amino acids.

This clonotype turned up a few times. The V gene is TRBV5-1, the J gene TRBJ2-2, with D perhaps being TRBD1 or TRBD2 (5 bases each). This CDR3 is built from 15 residues. V lost 4 bases and J 0 bases, leaving 10 bases between the germline ends. The germline V gene has CDR1 SGHRS and CDR2 YFSETQ. The CDR3 nucleotides read TGCGCCAGCAGCCACCAGGGAGCGAACACCGGGGAGCTGTTTTTT. This translates into CASSHQGANTGELFF.

In this sample, this clonotype turned up a few times. V and J are TRBV6-1 and TRBJ1-2; no clear D gene. With 6 bases removed from V and 6 bases from J, the gap between germline ends came to 14 bases. This CDR3 is 13 amino acids long. Germline lookup yields CDR1 MNHNS and CDR2 SASEGT. The CDR3 DNA is TGTGCCAGCAGGGTTGCACAAACCAATGGCTACACCTTC. This codes for CASRVAQTNGYTF.

The chain recombines TRBV2 with TRBJ2-1, with 9 bases lining up with TRBD1. Per germline, CDR1 SNHLY and CDR2 FYNNEI. The V and J ends lost 8 bases and 5 bases, in that order; junction bases with no gene match: 7. This CDR3 region has 14 residues. In DNA, the CDR3 is TGTGCCAGCGCGCGGGACAGGGCTAACAATGAGCAGTTCTTC. Protein: CASARDRANNEQFF.

This clonotype was observed a handful of times. The rearrangement joins TRBV20-1 to TRBJ2-7; TRBD2 aligns across 14 bases. The CDR3 loop spans 17 amino acids. The germline CDR1 and CDR2 sequences are DFQATT and SNEGSKA (reference sequence). V trimming: 1 base; J trimming: 4 bases; junction bases outside the gene matches: 9. The CDR3 is CSARGLAGGTGGYEQYF. DNA for the CDR3: TGCAGTGCTAGAGGACTAGCGGGAGGGACAGGTGGTTACGAGCAGTACTTC.

This clonotype was seen repeatedly, ten times or more. The rearrangement links TRBV7-2 to TRBJ1-2, with 8 bases that match TRBD1. This CDR3 has 14 amino acids. Trimming removed 3 bases from V and 8 bases from J; junction bases left unmatched: 8. Looked up from germline, CDR1 is SGHTA and CDR2 is FQGNSA. CDR3: CASSFPQGATGYTF. The CDR3 DNA reads as TGTGCCAGCAGCTTCCCCCAGGGGGCGACCGGCTACACCTTC. Together with reference TRBV7-2 and TRBJ1-2, the CDR3 gives the full variable domain: GAGVSQSPSNKVTEKGKDVELRCDPISGHTALYWYRQSLGQGLEFLIYFQGNSAPDKSGLPSDRFSAERTGGSVSTLTIQRTQQEDSAVYLCASSFPQGATGYTFGSGTRLTVV.

This clonotype has a count of ten or more. The chain couples TRBV7-8 to TRBJ2-3; maybe TRBD2 (6 bases). This CDR3 is 16 amino acids long. V lost 3 bases and J lost 6, with 19 bases in between. Germline lookup yields CDR1 SGHVS and CDR2 FQNEAQ. In DNA, the CDR3 is TGTGCCAGCAGCTTCGGGACTGGAAGCGCCCCGGATACGCAGTATTTT. Amino acid sequence: CASSFGTGSAPDTQYF.

In this sample, this clonotype turned up many times. The chain has TRBV20-1 and TRBJ2-1; D is unclear. CDR1 DFQATT and CDR2 SNEGSKA come from the germline V gene (reference sequence). This CDR3 is 15 amino acids long. Trimming stripped 0 bases from V and 8 bases from J, with 17 bases between. The CDR3 DNA sequence: TGCAGTGCTAGAGATCCCAGGCGTCTGCTACATGAGCAGTTCTTC. Translated, it gives CSARDPRRLLHEQFF.

This clonotype came up many times. In DNA form, the CDR3 reads TGTGCCACCAGTGATCCAGGCCGGGATACGCAGTATTTT. This encodes CATSDPGRDTQYF. The genes are TRBV24-1 and TRBJ2-3; D ambiguous. This CDR3 is 13 amino acids long. V lost 3 bases to trimming and J lost 6 bases, with 9 bases between them. In germline, CDR1 is KGHDR, CDR2 SFDVKD.

The gene calls are TRBV12-3 or TRBV12-4 and TRBJ2-7; D is uncertain. Trimming pared 3 bases from V and 2 bases from J, leaving 14 bases between. This CDR3 has 15 amino acids. The CDR3 nucleotides read TGTGCCAGCAGTTTGTACCCAGCCGGAGCCTACGAGCAGTACTTC. It is translated as CASSLYPAGAYEQYF.

About this clonotype itself: A much larger clone lies one base from this, so it may be a read error. Given the absence of the conserved phenylalanine or tryptophan at the CDR3 end, a read error is likely. The chain carries TRBV6-1 and TRBJ2-4; the match to TRBD2 covers 14 bases. This CDR3 region has 15 residues. V shed 9 bases and J 5 bases; nucleotides not matched to a gene: 6. CDR1 and CDR2 (germline): MNHNS, SASEGT. The CDR3 DNA follows: TGTGCCAGGGGGACTAGCGGGAGAGGGGAAAACATTCAGTACTAC. Protein sequence: CARGTSGRGENIQYY.

Many counts were recorded for this clonotype. The V and J genes are TRBV12-3 or TRBV12-4 and TRBJ2-1; 7 positions match TRBD2. J gave up 11 bases and V 0 bases, and 13 bases lay outside the gene matches. The CDR3 extends over 16 amino acids. CDR3 coding DNA: TGTGCCAGCAGTTTAGCAGGGACTATTGTCCCCCCTAAGCAGTTCTTC. Translation: CASSLAGTIVPPKQFF.

The chain couples TRBV5-1 to TRBJ2-5, with TRBD1 identical over 8 bases. Looked up from germline, CDR1 is SGHRS and CDR2 is YFSETQ. The ends lost 3 bases at V and 2 bases at J; junction bases unmatched: 6. The CDR3 has 15 residues. CDR3 sequence reads: CASSWWTGRQETQYF. DNA for the CDR3: TGCGCCAGCAGCTGGTGGACAGGGCGACAAGAGACCCAGTACTTC.

V and J are TRBV15 and TRBJ2-2; perhaps D is TRBD1 or TRBD2 (6 bases each). The CDR3 runs 14 residues. V lost 5 bases and J 7 bases, leaving 14 bases between the germline ends. Germline CDR1 reads LNHNV; CDR2 reads YYDKDF (reference sequence). The CDR3 spells CATSPWGASGELFF. Written as DNA, the CDR3 is TGTGCCACCAGCCCCTGGGGGGCGAGCGGGGAGCTGTTTTTT.

This clonotype was observed a few times. This chain connects TRBV30 to TRBJ2-2; D gene uncertain. Trimming shortened V by 7 bases and J by 6 bases, and 9 bases separated the two germline ends. The CDR3 is made up of 11 amino acids. Germline V gene lookup returns CDR1 GTSNPN and CDR2 SVGIG (reference sequence). CDR3: CAFLVPGELFF. The CDR3 DNA reads TGTGCCTTCCTAGTTCCCGGGGAGCTGTTTTTT.

The chain links TRBV7-6 to TRBJ2-1, with a weak D call TRBD2 (6 bases). This CDR3 is 14 amino acids long. Trimming took 3 bases from V and 3 from J, leaving 9 bases between them. CDR1 is SGHVS, CDR2 FNYEAQ, per germline. CDR3 protein: CASSFETSYNEQFF. The CDR3 DNA is TGTGCCAGCAGCTTCGAGACTAGCTACAATGAGCAGTTCTTC.

The chain employs TRBV7-9 and TRBJ1-1, with D hard to call. The CDR3 is 14 amino acids. Trimming pared 1 base from V and 1 base from J, leaving 7 bases between. The germline gives CDR1 SEHNR, CDR2 FQNEAQ (reference sequence). The CDR3 nucleotides read TGTGCCAGCAGCTTAGACGGAACGAACACTGAAGCTTTCTTT. Its protein is CASSLDGTNTEAFF.

This clonotype was detected many times. This chain joins TRBV29-1 and TRBJ2-2; D is unclear. Looked up from germline, CDR1 is SQVTM and CDR2 is ANQGSEA. V lost 5 bases, J lost 3 bases, and 7 bases lay in between. CDR3 size: 12 residues. The CDR3 region has the DNA TGCAGCGTTTATCTAGACACCGGGGAGCTGTTTTTT. Translated, it gives CSVYLDTGELFF.

This clonotype was counted at least ten times. V usage is TRBV20-1 and J usage is TRBJ2-3; possibly TRBD2 for D (7 bases). In germline, CDR1 is DFQATT, CDR2 SNEGSKA (reference sequence). V was pared by 5 bases and J by 5 bases, with 14 bases between. This CDR3 comprises 13 residues. The CDR3 DNA follows: TGCAGTGCTTGGGGGGGCCAGGTAGATACGCAGTATTTT. Encoded protein: CSAWGGQVDTQYF.

This clonotype came up many times. The genes are TRBV7-9 and TRBJ2-3; 7 bases map to TRBD2. The CDR3 totals 15 residues. CDR1 is SEHNR, CDR2 FQNEAQ, per germline (reference sequence). Germline trimming cut 2 bases from V and 4 bases from J; bases unmatched to any gene: 6. In DNA form, the CDR3 reads TGTGCCAGCAGCTTAAGCGGGGCGGGAGCAGATACGCAGTATTTT. It is translated as CASSLSGAGADTQYF.

This chain uses TRBV12-3 or TRBV12-4 with TRBJ2-2, with D unclear. Trimming took off 7 bases at V and 7 bases at J, with 16 bases between the two ends. The CDR3 has 14 residues. CDR3 bases: TGTGCCAGCAACGGGCCCCCGGGTCTCGGGGAGCTGTTTTTT. Its translation is CASNGPPGLGELFF.

This clonotype showed up many times. V usage is TRBV20-1 and J usage is TRBJ2-1, with TRBD2 as a possible D gene (6 bases). The CDR3 runs to 12 residues. Germline V gene sequence: CDR1 DFQATT, CDR2 SNEGSKA (reference sequence). Trimming removed 3 bases at V and 7 bases at J, with 10 bases between. Here the CDR3 DNA reads TGCAGTGCTAGTACTAGCCGGAATGAGCAGTTCTTC. It encodes CSASTSRNEQFF.

This chain joins TRBV20-1 and TRBJ2-5, with D unresolved. This CDR3 has 11 amino acids. The V gene's germline CDR1 is DFQATT and CDR2 SNEGSKA (reference sequence). The germline V and J ends were trimmed by 3 bases and 3 bases, with 5 bases remaining between them. The chain's CDR3 is CSARTKETQYF. The CDR3 nucleotides are TGCAGTGCTAGGACCAAAGAGACCCAGTACTTC.

J is TRBJ2-1 and V is TRBV6-5, with 9 bases fitting TRBD2. Trimming at V came to 0 bases and at J to 3 bases, leaving 6 bases not matched to a gene. Germline V gene data show CDR1 as MNHEY and CDR2 as SVGAGI. The CDR3 covers 17 residues. As DNA, the CDR3 is TGTGCCAGCAGTTACTCTTCGGCGGGAGGGCACTACAATGAGCAGTTCTTC. This gives the protein CASSYSSAGGHYNEQFF.